Below, 2 T cell receptor beta chains from the same sample are listed, as sequenced in a study of radiotherapy plus CTLA-4 blockade in lung cancer. Method: immunoSEQ multiplex PCR; TCRdb's copy keeps in-frame clones and lacks some. This table has about 83,000 clones, around 78% appearing once. The sequencing here drew on peripheral blood, taken from a patient treated with radiotherapy plus ipilimumab. All receptors derive from a human donor with non-small cell lung cancer who had a partial response to radiotherapy plus ipilimumab. Some clones in this sample may be carry-over from other donors' samples.

V usage is TRBV9 and J usage is TRBJ1-3, with D perhaps TRBD1 (5 bases). This CDR3 spans 15 amino acids. The V gene's germline CDR1 is SGDLS and CDR2 YYNGEE. V was cut by 4 bases and J by 1 base, with 12 bases left in between. The chain's CDR3 is CASSPGDSSGNTIYF. CDR3 in DNA: TGTGCCAGCAGCCCGGGGGATTCGTCTGGAAACACCATATATTTT.

This clone was seen more than once but under ten times. This chain connects TRBV19 to TRBJ1-2; 8 nucleotides line up with TRBD1. CDR1 and CDR2 from the germline V gene are LNHDA and SQIVND (reference sequence). V was pared by 5 bases and J by 6 bases, with 14 bases of the junction left unmatched. CDR3 size: 16 residues. CDR3 bases: TGTGCCAGTAGTGGGCCAAGCAGGGGGCAGCAGGATGGCTACACCTTC. This codes for CASSGPSRGQQDGYTF.